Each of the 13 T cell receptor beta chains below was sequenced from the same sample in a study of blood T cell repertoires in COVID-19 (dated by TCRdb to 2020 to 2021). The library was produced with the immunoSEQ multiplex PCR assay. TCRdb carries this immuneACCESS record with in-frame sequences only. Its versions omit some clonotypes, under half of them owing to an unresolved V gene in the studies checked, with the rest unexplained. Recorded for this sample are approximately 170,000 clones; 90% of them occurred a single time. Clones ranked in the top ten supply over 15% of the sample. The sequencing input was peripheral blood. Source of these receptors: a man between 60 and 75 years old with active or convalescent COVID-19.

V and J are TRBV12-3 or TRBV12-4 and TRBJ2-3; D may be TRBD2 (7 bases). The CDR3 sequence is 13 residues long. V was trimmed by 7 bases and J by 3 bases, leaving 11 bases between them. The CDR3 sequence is CASTGGSTDTQYF. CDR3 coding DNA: TGTGCCAGCACGGGGGGCAGTACAGATACGCAGTATTTT.

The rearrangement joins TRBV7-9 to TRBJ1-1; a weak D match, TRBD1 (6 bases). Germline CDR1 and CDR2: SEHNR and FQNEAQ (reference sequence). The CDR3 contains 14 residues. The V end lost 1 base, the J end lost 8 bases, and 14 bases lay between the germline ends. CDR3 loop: CASSLGLGTPEAFF. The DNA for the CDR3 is TGTGCCAGCAGCTTAGGGCTTGGGACACCCGAAGCTTTCTTT.

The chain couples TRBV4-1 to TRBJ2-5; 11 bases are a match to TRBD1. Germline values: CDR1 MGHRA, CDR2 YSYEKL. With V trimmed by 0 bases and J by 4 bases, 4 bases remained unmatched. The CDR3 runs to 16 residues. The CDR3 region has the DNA TGCGCCAGCAGCCAAGACAGGGGGACAGGGGGAGAGACCCAGTACTTC. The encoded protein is CASSQDRGTGGETQYF.

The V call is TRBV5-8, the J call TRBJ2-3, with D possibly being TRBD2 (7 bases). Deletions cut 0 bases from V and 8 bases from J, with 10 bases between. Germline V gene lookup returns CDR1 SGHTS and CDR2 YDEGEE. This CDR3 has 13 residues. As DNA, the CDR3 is TGTGCCAGCAGCTTGGAACGGGGGGCTACGCAGTATTTT. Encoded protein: CASSLERGATQYF.

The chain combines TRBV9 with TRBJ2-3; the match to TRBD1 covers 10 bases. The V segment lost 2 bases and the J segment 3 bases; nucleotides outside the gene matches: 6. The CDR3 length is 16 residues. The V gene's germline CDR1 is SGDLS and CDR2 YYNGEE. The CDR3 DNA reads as TGTGCCAGCAGCGTGAACCGGGACAGGGGTACAGATACGCAGTATTTT. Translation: CASSVNRDRGTDTQYF. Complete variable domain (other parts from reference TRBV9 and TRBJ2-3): DSGVTQTPKHLITATGQRVTLRCSPRSGDLSVYWYQQSLDQGLQFLIQYYNGEERAKGNILERFSAQQFPDLHSELNLSSLELGDSALYFCASSVNRDRGTDTQYFGPGTRLTVL.

CDR3 loop: CASSRDTNTEAFF. The CDR3 DNA reads as TGTGCCAGCAGCCGGGACACCAACACTGAAGCTTTCTTT. The genes are TRBV27 and TRBJ1-1; D possibly corresponds to TRBD1 (6 bases). This CDR3 comprises 13 residues. Looked up from germline, CDR1 is MNHEY and CDR2 is SMNVEV (reference sequence). Deletions cut 6 bases from V and 2 bases from J, with 10 bases between.

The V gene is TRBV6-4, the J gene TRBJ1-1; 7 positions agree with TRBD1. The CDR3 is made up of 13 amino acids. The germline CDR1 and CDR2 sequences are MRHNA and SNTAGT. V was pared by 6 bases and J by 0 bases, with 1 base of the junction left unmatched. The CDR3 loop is CASRGTVNTEAFF. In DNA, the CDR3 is TGTGCCAGCAGAGGGACAGTGAACACTGAAGCTTTCTTT.

The CDR3 region is CASSPRDMTGGRNQPQHF. CDR3 coding DNA: TGTGCCAGCAGCCCCCGCGATATGACAGGGGGTAGAAATCAGCCCCAGCATTTT. This chain joins TRBV7-8 and TRBJ1-5; TRBD1 aligns across 9 bases. The CDR3 covers 18 residues. With V trimmed by 5 bases and J by 4 bases, 15 bases remained unmatched. The germline gives CDR1 SGHVS, CDR2 FQNEAQ.

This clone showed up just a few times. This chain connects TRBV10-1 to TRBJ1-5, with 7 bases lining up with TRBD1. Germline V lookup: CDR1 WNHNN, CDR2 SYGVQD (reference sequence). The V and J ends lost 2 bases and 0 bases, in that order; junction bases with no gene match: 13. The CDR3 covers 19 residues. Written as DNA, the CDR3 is TGCGCCAGCAGTGAGGCACACCGGGACAGCGAGGGTAGCAATCAGCCCCAGCATTTT. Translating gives CASSEAHRDSEGSNQPQHF.

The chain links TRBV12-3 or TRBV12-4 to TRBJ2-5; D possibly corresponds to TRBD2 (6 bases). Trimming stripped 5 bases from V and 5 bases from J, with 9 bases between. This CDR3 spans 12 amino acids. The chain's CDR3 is CASSQSGETQYF. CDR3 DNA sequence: TGTGCCAGCAGTCAGAGCGGGGAGACCCAGTACTTC.

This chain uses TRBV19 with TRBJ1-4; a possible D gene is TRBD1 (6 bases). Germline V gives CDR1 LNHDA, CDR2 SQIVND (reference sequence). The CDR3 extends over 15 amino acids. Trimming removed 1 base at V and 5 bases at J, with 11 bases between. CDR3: CASSIGYRDNEKLFF. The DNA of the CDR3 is TGTGCCAGTAGTATAGGCTACAGGGACAATGAAAAACTGTTTTTT. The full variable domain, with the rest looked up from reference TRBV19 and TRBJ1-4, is DGGITQSPKYLFRKEGQNVTLSCEQNLNHDAMYWYRQDPGQGLRLIYYSQIVNDFQKGDIAEGYSVSREKKESFPLTVTSAQKNPTAFYLCASSIGYRDNEKLFFGSGTQLSVL.

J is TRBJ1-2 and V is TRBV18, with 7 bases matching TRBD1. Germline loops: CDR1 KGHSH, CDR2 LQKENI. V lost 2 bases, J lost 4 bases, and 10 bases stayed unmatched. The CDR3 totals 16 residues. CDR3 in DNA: TGTGCCAGCTCACCATCAAGGGACAGAAGGTTCTATGGCTACACCTTC. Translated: CASSPSRDRRFYGYTF.

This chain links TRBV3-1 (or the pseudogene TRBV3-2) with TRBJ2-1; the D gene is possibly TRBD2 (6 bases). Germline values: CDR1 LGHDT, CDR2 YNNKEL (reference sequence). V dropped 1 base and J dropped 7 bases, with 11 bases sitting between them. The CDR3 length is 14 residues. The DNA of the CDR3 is TGTGCCAGCAGCCAAGCGGGACTTATTAATGAGCAGTTCTTC. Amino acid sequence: CASSQAGLINEQFF.